This TCR beta chain was obtained from a study of T cell repertoires in cytomegalovirus infection (dated by TCRdb to the late 2010s). Context from the whole study: Donor HLA type was relevant to the analysis, as public TCR beta signatures indicated carriage of CMV infection together with the matching HLA type. The study at large found these results: The ex vivo response was dominated by HLA-C-restricted CMV-specific TCR beta clonotypes, which also provided the single most frequent clonotype in two of eight donors. In both this cohort and an independent roughly 350-donor cohort, the cumulative frequency of public TCR beta family members distinguished carriers of CMV infection plus the relevant HLA type.

From a lookup of the germline V gene (reference sequence), CDR1 and CDR2 are SGHKS and YYEKEE. Unmatched junction bases come to 9, with V trimmed by 4 bases and J by 9 bases. The CDR3 covers 14 residues, taking in both the cysteine and the phenylalanine. Kept here is only the CDR3 DNA, which spans 42 bases and is read in frame from base 1. In the case of this clonotype: This clone's antigen is unknown. Nothing much larger sits one base from this clone, and base qualities are not available.

TCRdb records Illumina HiSeq 1500 as the sequencer. TCRdb redid the processing of the public reads, applying fastp at Q25 and MiXCR, and retained in-frame beta chains. Rows with a matching CDR3 protein are joined into one entry that keeps the most common DNA and genes. This sample is represented by about 180,000 distinct CDR3 sequences; roughly 17% of them were singletons. The top ten hold 20% to 25% of the sample. The material sequenced was CD8+ T cells from PBMCs. This TCR was sampled from a human donor in good health (CMV status not recorded). Some clones in this sample may be carry-over from other donors' samples. The sequence is built from TRBV5-5 and TRBJ2-1, with 8 middle bases fitting TRBD1. Here the CDR3 is given as CASSPDRVWVEQFF. Read as DNA, the sequence is TGTGCCAGCAGCCCGGACAGGGTCTGGGTTGAGCAGTTCTTC.